This TCR beta chain was found in a study of T-cell reconstitution after alpha-beta-depleted transplantation in children. Study-wide findings and caveats: Reports say that about two months after transplant, the alpha-beta T cells came out of several hundred graft clones that had expanded. Recipient T cells and thymic progenitors that survived were the source of the high TCRbeta diversity seen at day 60 in some patients. T-cell counts and diversity at one year post-transplant came mainly from newly produced T cells.

This CDR3 region has 14 residues. The germline V and J ends were trimmed by 6 bases and 5 bases, with 15 bases remaining between them. Germline V CDR1 and CDR2: SGHRS, YFSETQ. A TCRbeta library incorporating unique molecular identifiers was prepared. TCRdb re-called the PCR reads with MiXCR, one entry per CDR3 protein. Here the sample spans 580,000 or so distinct CDR3 sequences, 23% being singletons. This clonotype appeared a few times. Its matching antigen is unknown. Sequenced material: PBMCs, mostly from graft donor cells, taken 360 days after TCRalphabeta/CD19-depleted stem cell transplant. This sequence joins TRBV5-1 and TRBJ2-1, with D possibly being TRBD1 (6 bases). The receptor was derived from a boy under two years old who had a stem cell transplant for acute myeloid leukemia, so the T cells may come from the graft donor. In nucleotides, the CDR3 is TGCGCCAGCACACGACAGGATTCTAACAATGAGCAGTTCTTC. It encodes CASTRQDSNNEQFF.